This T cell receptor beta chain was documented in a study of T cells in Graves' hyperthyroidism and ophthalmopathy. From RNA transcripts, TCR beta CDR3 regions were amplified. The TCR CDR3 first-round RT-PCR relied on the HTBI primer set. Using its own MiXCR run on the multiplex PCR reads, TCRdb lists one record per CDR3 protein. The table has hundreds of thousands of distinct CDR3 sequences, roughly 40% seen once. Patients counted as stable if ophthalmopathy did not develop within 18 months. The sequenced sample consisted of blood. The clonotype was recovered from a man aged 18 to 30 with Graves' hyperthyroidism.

The CDR3 coding sequence is TGTGCCAGCACGGCGGGATCGAACACTGAAGCTTTCTTT. Its translation: CASTAGSNTEAFF. The chain employs TRBV2 and TRBJ1-1; D is undetermined. The CDR3 is 13 amino acids. Germline CDR1 and CDR2: SNHLY and FYNNEI. Trimming removed 7 bases from V and 1 base from J, with 10 bases in between.